This T cell receptor beta chain is drawn from a study of blood T cell repertoires in COVID-19. The sample holds one count of this clone. The germline V gene encodes CDR1 LGHDT and CDR2 YNNKEL (reference sequence). The CDR3 runs 15 residues. V lost 1 base and J lost 5, with 14 bases in between. Source study methods: Quantification of nucleated cells was approximated via reference gene primer amplification. The repertoire was sequenced with immunoSEQ multiplex PCR; TCRdb's copy has only in-frame clones and lacks some. V and J calls plus clone size are reproduced from that table; the DNA served to infer D and trimming. Seen here are about 29,000 clones, roughly nine tenths observed once, and the top ten hold approximately 3.4%.

Source material: peripheral blood. This clonotype was obtained from a human donor in a cohort sampled during active COVID-19. The rearrangement uses TRBV3-1 (or the pseudogene TRBV3-2) and TRBJ1-1; D not resolved. The CDR3 DNA reads as TGTGCCAGCAGCCAAGTCTATCAGAGGCGAACTGAAGCTTTCTTT. Its protein product is CASSQVYQRRTEAFF.